This T cell receptor (beta chain) was recovered during a study of blood T cell repertoires in COVID-19. On the study more broadly: The cDNA or gDNA used as material had been derived from T cells, B-cell-depleted T cells, or PBMCs.

The junction had 5 bases not matched to a gene; V was cut back by 5 bases and J by 8 bases. Looked up from germline, CDR1 is LNHDA and CDR2 is SQIVND (reference sequence). The length of the CDR3 is 12 residues. Patients in Seattle were enrolled during active infection, then followed longitudinally. The authors' processing: Quantification of nucleated cells was approximated via reference gene primer amplification. Produced via immunoSEQ multiplex PCR; TCRdb's table is partial and in-frame only. V, J and clone size are taken as reported in that table, and D and trimming were inferred from the DNA itself. The data show about 180,000 clones, roughly 84% seen once.

The receptor was derived from a person between 65 and 79 years old with COVID-19, enrolled during active disease. V and J are TRBV19 and TRBJ1-1, with 7 bases that match TRBD1. Material for sequencing was peripheral blood. CDR3 sequence (DNA): TGTGCCAGTAGTGGGACAGCCGGGGAAGCTTTCTTT. Protein product: CASSGTAGEAFF.